This entry lists 7 T cell receptor beta chains sequenced from one sample in a study of cytomegalovirus exposure and HLA in healthy donors. The PCR contained 60 Vbeta and 13 Jbeta primers. The assay was immunoSEQ multiplex PCR, and TCRdb's table has in-frame clones only and misses some. The sample holds over 200,000 clones, around 80% seen once. Material: PBMCs. The origin of the receptors is a woman aged 40-49 years in good health and CMV-seronegative.

This clone was seen a few times. This chain joins TRBV25-1 and TRBJ1-1; tentative D call: TRBD1 (5 bases). In germline, CDR1 is MGHDK, CDR2 SYGVNS. Trimming left V 5 bases short and J 6 bases short, with 13 bases between. This CDR3 comprises 13 residues. The CDR3 spells CASSKGRIPEAFF. The CDR3 DNA sequence: TGTGCCAGCAGTAAGGGGCGTATTCCTGAAGCTTTCTTT.

The chain has TRBV7-6 and TRBJ1-6, with 7 bases that match TRBD1. The CDR3 consists of 13 residues. V lost 4 bases and J lost 7; bases outside the gene matches: 1. Germline CDR1 and CDR2: SGHVS and FNYEAQ. The CDR3 sequence: CASSSGQNSPLHF. The CDR3 nucleotides read TGTGCCAGCAGCTCGGGACAGAATTCACCCCTCCACTTT.

The V and J genes are TRBV28 and TRBJ2-7, with TRBD2 matching 8 bases. The CDR3 spans 16 residues. After removal of 7 bases from V and 1 base from J, the junction contained 12 bases not matched to a gene. Germline V gene sequence: CDR1 MDHEN, CDR2 SYDVKM. The CDR3 loop is CASTLSGGFRSYEQYF. DNA for the CDR3: TGTGCCAGCACACTGTCGGGGGGGTTTCGGTCCTACGAGCAGTACTTC.

This chain links TRBV27 with TRBJ1-1, with 8 bases matching TRBD1. CDR3 length equals 14 residues. J gave up 5 bases and V 6 bases, and 8 bases lay outside the gene matches. Germline lookup yields CDR1 MNHEY and CDR2 SMNVEV (reference sequence). CDR3 in DNA: TGTGCCAGCAGCCTAGGGACAGGTGGGACTGAAGCTTTCTTT. It specifies CASSLGTGGTEAFF.

The rearrangement uses TRBV5-8 and TRBJ2-7; no reliable D call. CDR1 is SGHTS and CDR2 is YDEGEE in the germline V gene. V lost 0 bases, J lost 3 bases, and 7 bases lay in between. CDR3 size: 13 residues. The CDR3 sequence is CASSLARFYEQYF. CDR3 DNA: TGTGCCAGCAGCTTGGCCAGGTTCTACGAGCAGTACTTC. Full variable domain (remainder filled in from reference TRBV5-8 and TRBJ2-7): EAGVTQSPTHLIKTRGQQATLRCSPISGHTSVYWYQQALGLGLQFLLWYDEGEERNRGNFPPRFSGRQFPNYSSELNVNALELEDSALYLCASSLARFYEQYFGPGTRLTVT.

The chain couples TRBV7-3 to TRBJ1-1, with 8 bases identical to TRBD1. CDR1 is SGHTA, CDR2 FQGTGA, per germline. The ends lost 5 bases at V and 3 bases at J; junction bases unmatched: 5. The CDR3 runs 14 residues. In nucleotides, the CDR3 is TGTGCCAGCAGCCCTGGACAGGGCTACACTGAAGCTTTCTTT. Amino acids: CASSPGQGYTEAFF. The whole variable domain, remainder taken from reference TRBV7-3 and TRBJ1-1, is GAGVSQTPSNKVTEKGKYVELRCDPISGHTALYWYRQSLGQGPEFLIYFQGTGAADDSGLPNDRFFAVRPEGSVSTLKIQRTERGDSAVYLCASSPGQGYTEAFFGQGTRLTVV.

The V call is TRBV19, the J call TRBJ2-3; 7 positions match TRBD1. Germline CDR1 is LNHDA and CDR2 is SQIVND (reference sequence). CDR3 length equals 15 residues. V trimming: 5 bases; J trimming: 4 bases; junction bases outside the gene matches: 9. The chain's CDR3 is CASSYDRERADTQYF. The CDR3 DNA reads TGTGCCAGTAGTTACGACAGGGAAAGGGCAGATACGCAGTATTTT.